This is a list of T cell receptor beta chains from one sample in a study of tumor and adjacent non-tumor tissue in lung cancer. TCRdb analysed the multiplex PCR reads with MiXCR anew, one entry per CDR3 protein. The table has more than 120,000 distinct CDR3 sequences, around 61% seen once. The specimen sequenced was lung tumor tissue. These receptors were taken from a man between 60 and 75 years old with small cell lung cancer. Each CDR3 is given with its conserved first and last residue. A D gene is named only where the DNA matches it firmly. Only some rows state a clone size, as once, few, many or a class for expanded clones.

TRBV11-2	-	TRBJ2-3	16	TRBD2	CASSSLTGGPVDTQNF	TGTGCCAGCAGCTCCCTAACGGGAGGGCCGGTAGATACGCAGAATTTT
TRBV4-2	-	TRBJ1-1	13	TRBD1	CASSLTGDTEPFF	TGTGCCAGCAGCTTGACAGGGGACACTGAACCCTTCTTT
TRBV11-2	medium-sized	TRBJ2-5	16	TRBD2	CASSFTQGLALETQYF	TGTGCCAGCAGCTTTACCCAGGGACTAGCATTAGAGACCCAGTACTTC
TRBV24-1	-	TRBJ2-7	16	TRBD1	CATSDPGGTGRNEQYF	TGTGCCACCAGTGATCCAGGGGGAACAGGAAGGAACGAGCAGTACTTC
TRBV11-3	medium-sized	TRBJ1-1	12	-	CASSLDGVEAFF	TGTGCCAGCAGCTTAGACGGAGTCGAAGCTTTCTTT
TRBV20-1	-	TRBJ2-1	14	TRBD2	CRASTSGTNNEQFF	TGCAGAGCTTCGACTAGCGGGACAAACAATGAGCAGTTCTTC
TRBV11-3	many	TRBJ2-7	14	-	CASSSDRFFYEQYF	TGTGCCAGCAGCTCCGACAGGTTTTTCTACGAGCAGTACTTC
TRBV6-2/TRBV6-3	-	TRBJ2-3	15	TRBD2	CASSYAGLARDTQYF	TGTGCCAGCAGTTACGCGGGACTAGCTAGAGATACGCAGTATTTT
TRBV5-4	-	TRBJ1-1	14	-	CASSLNPSGTVAFF	TGTGCCAGCAGCTTGAACCCTAGTGGGACTGTAGCTTTCTTT
TRBV12-3/TRBV12-4	-	TRBJ1-2	16	-	CASSYTTRNPNYGYTF	TGTGCCAGCAGTTATACAACGAGGAATCCTAACTATGGCTACACCTTC
TRBV9	-	TRBJ2-2	15	-	CASSRQFTNTWELFF	TGTGCCAGCTCCCGACAGTTCACGAACACCTGGGAGCTGTTTTTT
TRBV20-1	-	TRBJ2-2	15	-	CSAIDQRANTRELFF	TGCAGTGCTATAGATCAAAGAGCGAACACCAGGGAGCTGTTTTTT
TRBV12-3/TRBV12-4	many	TRBJ2-2	14	TRBD1	CASKQGANTGELFF	TGTGCCAGCAAACAGGGGGCAAACACCGGGGAGCTGTTTTTT
TRBV20-1	-	TRBJ2-1	10	-	CSPLANEQFF	TGCAGTCCACTCGCTAATGAGCAGTTCTTC